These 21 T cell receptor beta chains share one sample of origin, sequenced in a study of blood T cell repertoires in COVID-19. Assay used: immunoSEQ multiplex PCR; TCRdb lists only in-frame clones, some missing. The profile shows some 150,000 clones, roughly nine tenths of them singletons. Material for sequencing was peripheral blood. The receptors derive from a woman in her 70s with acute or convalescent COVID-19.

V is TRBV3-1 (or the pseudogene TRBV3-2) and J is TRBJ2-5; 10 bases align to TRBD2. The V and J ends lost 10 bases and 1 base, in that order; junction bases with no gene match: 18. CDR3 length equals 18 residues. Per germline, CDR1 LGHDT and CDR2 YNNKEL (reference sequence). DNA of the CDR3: TGTGCCACCCGCCGCCGGGGGGGGGCTAGCGGGGGCCAAGAGACCCAGTACTTC. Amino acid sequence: CATRRRGGASGGQETQYF.

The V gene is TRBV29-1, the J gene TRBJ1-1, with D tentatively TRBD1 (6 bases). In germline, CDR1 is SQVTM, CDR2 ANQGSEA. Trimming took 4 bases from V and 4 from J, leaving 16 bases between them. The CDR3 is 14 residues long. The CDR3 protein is CSVVGGAVGTEAFF. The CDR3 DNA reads TGCAGCGTTGTAGGGGGGGCGGTGGGCACTGAAGCTTTCTTT. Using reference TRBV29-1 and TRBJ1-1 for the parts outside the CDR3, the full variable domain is SAVISQKPSRDICQRGTSLTIQCQVDSQVTMMFWYRQQPGQSLTLIATANQGSEATYESGFVIDKFPISRPNLTFSTLTVSNMSPEDSSIYLCSVVGGAVGTEAFFGQGTRLTVV.

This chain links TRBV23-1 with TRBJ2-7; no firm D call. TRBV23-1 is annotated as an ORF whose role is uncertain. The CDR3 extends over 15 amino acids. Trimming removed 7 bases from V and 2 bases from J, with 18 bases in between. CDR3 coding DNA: TGCGCCAGCACTCCTCCAGGCCTGGCCGCCTACGAGCAGTACTTC. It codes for CASTPPGLAAYEQYF.

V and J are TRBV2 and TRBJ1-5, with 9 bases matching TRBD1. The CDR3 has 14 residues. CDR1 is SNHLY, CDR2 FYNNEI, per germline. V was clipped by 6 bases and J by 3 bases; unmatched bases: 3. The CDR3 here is CASSGTGPNQPQHF. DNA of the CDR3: TGTGCCAGCAGCGGGACAGGGCCCAATCAGCCCCAGCATTTT.

This chain's CDR3 is CASSLEGRDTIYF. The DNA of the CDR3 is TGCGCCAGCAGCTTAGAGGGTCGGGACACCATATATTTT. The chain recombines TRBV5-1 with TRBJ1-3; D is undetermined. The CDR3 is 13 residues long. The ends were cut back, 2 bases at V and 8 bases at J, with 11 bases in the middle. Per the germline V gene, CDR1 is SGHRS and CDR2 is YFSETQ.

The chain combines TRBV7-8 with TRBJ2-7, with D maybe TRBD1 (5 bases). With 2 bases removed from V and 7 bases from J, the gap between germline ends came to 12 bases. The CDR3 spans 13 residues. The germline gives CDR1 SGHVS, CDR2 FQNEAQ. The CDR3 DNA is TGTGCCAGCAGCTTATCAGGCAGGGTTGAGCAGTACGTC. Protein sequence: CASSLSGRVEQYV.

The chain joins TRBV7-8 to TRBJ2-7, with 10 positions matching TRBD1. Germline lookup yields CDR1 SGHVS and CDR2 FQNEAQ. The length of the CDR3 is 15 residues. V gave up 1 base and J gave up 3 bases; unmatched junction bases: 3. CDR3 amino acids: CASSLVGQGHYEQYF. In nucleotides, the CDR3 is TGTGCCAGCAGCTTAGTGGGACAGGGGCACTACGAGCAGTACTTC.

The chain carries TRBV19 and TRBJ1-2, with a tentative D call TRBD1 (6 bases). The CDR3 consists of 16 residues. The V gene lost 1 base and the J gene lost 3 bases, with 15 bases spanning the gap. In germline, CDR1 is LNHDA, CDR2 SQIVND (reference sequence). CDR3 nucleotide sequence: TGTGCCAGTAGTATAGGGACAGTTGGTTCGCACTATGGCTACACCTTC. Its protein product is CASSIGTVGSHYGYTF.

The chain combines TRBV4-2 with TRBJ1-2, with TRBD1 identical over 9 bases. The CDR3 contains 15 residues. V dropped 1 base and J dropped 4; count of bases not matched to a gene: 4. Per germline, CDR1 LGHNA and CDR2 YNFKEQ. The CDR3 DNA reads TGTGCCAGCAGCCAAGTTAGGGACAGGGTCTATGGCTACACCTTC. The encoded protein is CASSQVRDRVYGYTF.

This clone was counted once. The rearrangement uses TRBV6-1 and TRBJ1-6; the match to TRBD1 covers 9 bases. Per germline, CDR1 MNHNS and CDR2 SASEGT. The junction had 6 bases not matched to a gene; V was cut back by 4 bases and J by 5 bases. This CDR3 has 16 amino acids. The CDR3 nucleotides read TGTGCCAGCAGTGCCACAGGGGGCGGCCATAATTCACCCCTCCACTTT. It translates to CASSATGGGHNSPLHF.

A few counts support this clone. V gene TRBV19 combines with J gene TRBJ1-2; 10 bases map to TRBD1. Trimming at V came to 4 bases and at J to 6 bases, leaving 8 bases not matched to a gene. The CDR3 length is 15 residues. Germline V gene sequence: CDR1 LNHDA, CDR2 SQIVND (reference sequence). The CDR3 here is CASSRPDRGPNGYTF. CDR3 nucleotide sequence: TGTGCCAGTAGTAGACCCGACAGGGGGCCCAATGGCTACACCTTC. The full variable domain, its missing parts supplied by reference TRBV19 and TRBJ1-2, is DGGITQSPKYLFRKEGQNVTLSCEQNLNHDAMYWYRQDPGQGLRLIYYSQIVNDFQKGDIAEGYSVSREKKESFPLTVTSAQKNPTAFYLCASSRPDRGPNGYTFGSGTRLTVV.

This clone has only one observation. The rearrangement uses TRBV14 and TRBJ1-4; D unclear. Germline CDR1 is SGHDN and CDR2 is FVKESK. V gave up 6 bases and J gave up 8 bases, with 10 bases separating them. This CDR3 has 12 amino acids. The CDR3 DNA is TGTGCCAGCAGTGGGAGGGCGGAAAAACTGTTTTTT. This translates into CASSGRAEKLFF. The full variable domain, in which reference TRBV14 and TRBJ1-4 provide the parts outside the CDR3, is EAGVTQFPSHSVIEKGQTVTLRCDPISGHDNLYWYRRVMGKEIKFLLHFVKESKQDESGMPNNRFLAERTGGTYSTLKVQPAELEDSGVYFCASSGRAEKLFFGSGTQLSVL.

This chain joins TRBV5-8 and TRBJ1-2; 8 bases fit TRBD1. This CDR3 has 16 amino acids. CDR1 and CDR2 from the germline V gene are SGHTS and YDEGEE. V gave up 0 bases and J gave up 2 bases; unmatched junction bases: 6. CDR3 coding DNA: TGTGCCAGCAGCTTGGGATGGGGACAGGAAAACTATGGCTACACCTTC. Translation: CASSLGWGQENYGYTF. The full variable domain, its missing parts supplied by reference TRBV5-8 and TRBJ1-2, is EAGVTQSPTHLIKTRGQQATLRCSPISGHTSVYWYQQALGLGLQFLLWYDEGEERNRGNFPPRFSGRQFPNYSSELNVNALELEDSALYLCASSLGWGQENYGYTFGSGTRLTVV.

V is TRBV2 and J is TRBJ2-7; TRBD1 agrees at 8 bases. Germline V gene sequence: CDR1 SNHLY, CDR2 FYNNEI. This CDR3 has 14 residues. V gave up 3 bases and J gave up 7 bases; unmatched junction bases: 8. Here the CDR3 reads CASSDQQGVREQYF. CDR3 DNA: TGTGCCAGCAGTGACCAACAGGGGGTAAGGGAGCAGTACTTC. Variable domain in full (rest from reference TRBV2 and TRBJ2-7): EPEVTQTPSHQVTQMGQEVILRCVPISNHLYFYWYRQILGQKVEFLVSFYNNEISEKSEIFDDQFSVERPDGSNFTLKIRSTKLEDSAMYFCASSDQQGVREQYFGPGTRLTVT.

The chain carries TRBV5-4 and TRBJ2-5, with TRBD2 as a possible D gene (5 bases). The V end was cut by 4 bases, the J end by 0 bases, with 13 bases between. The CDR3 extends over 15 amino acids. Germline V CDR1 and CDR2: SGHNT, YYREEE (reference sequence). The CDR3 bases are TGTGCCAGCAGCACAAGGACTGTGTACCAAGAGACCCAGTACTTC. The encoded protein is CASSTRTVYQETQYF.

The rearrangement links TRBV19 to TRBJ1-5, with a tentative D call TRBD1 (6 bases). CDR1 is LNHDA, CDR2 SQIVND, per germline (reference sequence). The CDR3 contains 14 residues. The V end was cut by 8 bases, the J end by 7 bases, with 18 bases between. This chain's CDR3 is CASSQVGGGQPQHF. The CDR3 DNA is TGTGCCAGTTCCCAGGTTGGGGGCGGCCAGCCCCAGCATTTT. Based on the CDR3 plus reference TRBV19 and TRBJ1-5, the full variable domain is DGGITQSPKYLFRKEGQNVTLSCEQNLNHDAMYWYRQDPGQGLRLIYYSQIVNDFQKGDIAEGYSVSREKKESFPLTVTSAQKNPTAFYLCASSQVGGGQPQHFGDGTRLSIL.

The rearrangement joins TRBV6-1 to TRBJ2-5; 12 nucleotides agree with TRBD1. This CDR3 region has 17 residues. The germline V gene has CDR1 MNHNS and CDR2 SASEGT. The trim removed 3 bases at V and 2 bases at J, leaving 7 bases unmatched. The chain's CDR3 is CASSDWDRGLGQETQYF. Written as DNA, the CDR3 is TGTGCCAGCAGTGACTGGGACAGGGGGCTCGGGCAAGAGACCCAGTACTTC.

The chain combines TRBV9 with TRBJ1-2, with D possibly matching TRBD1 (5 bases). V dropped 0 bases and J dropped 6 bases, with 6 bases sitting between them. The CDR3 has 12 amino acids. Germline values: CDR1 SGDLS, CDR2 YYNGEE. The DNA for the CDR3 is TGTGCCAGCAGCGTAGGGGGGGATGGCTACACCTTC. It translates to CASSVGGDGYTF.

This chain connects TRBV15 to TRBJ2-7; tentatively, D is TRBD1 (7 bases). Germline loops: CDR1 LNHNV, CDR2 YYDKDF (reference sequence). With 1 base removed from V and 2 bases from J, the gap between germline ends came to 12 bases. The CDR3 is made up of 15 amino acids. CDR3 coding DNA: TGTGCCACCAGCAGAGGGGGCAGGGGGGCCTACGAGCAGTACGTC. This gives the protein CATSRGGRGAYEQYV.

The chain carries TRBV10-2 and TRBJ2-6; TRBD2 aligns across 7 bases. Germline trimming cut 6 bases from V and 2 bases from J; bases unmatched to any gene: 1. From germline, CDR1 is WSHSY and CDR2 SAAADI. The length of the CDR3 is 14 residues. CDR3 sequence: CASRGGPGANVLTF. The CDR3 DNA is TGCGCCAGCAGGGGAGGGCCTGGGGCCAACGTCCTGACTTTC.

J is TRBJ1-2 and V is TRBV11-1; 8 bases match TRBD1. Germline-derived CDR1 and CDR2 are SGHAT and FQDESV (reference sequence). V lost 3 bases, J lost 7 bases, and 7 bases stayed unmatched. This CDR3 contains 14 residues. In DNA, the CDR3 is TGTGCCAGCAGCTTTGGACAGGGTGTAGGTGGCTACACCTTC. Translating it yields CASSFGQGVGGYTF.